Shown below are 29 T cell receptor beta chains from a single sample sequenced in a study of response to subunit inactivated influenza vaccine (dated by TCRdb to 2017 to 2018). The library was produced with RT-PCR. Instrument on record: Illumina HiSeq 2500. The public reads were reprocessed in TCRdb via fastp at Q25 and MiXCR, keeping in-frame beta chains. Identical CDR3 protein sequences are pooled into one entry, listed with their most common genes and DNA. The sample profile shows under 200,000 distinct CDR3 sequences; approximately 12% of them were found once. Around 35% of the sample comes from the top ten. The sequenced sample was CD8+ T cells sorted from PBMCs, obtained less than 30 months after vaccination. All receptors come from a man between 50 and 69 years old who received an inactivated influenza vaccine. Donor details come from another sample of the same person, matched by shared clones.

This clonotype has a count of ten or more. This chain joins TRBV28 and TRBJ2-7; D is unresolved. The CDR3 runs 12 residues. Germline V lookup: CDR1 MDHEN, CDR2 SYDVKM. V gave up 3 bases and J gave up 4 bases, with 7 bases separating them. CDR3 nucleotide sequence: TGTGCCAGCAGTTTGCGTGGGTACGAGCAGTACTTC. Translation gives CASSLRGYEQYF. Full variable domain (remainder filled in from reference TRBV28 and TRBJ2-7): DVKVTQSSRYLVKRTGEKVFLECVQDMDHENMFWYRQDPGLGLRLIYFSYDVKMKEKGDIPEGYSVSREKKERFSLILESASTNQTSMYLCASSLRGYEQYFGPGTRLTVT.

There are a few counts of this clonotype. This chain joins TRBV28 and TRBJ2-7; 10 bases are shared with TRBD1. Germline trimming cut 2 bases from V and 5 bases from J; bases unmatched to any gene: 3. The CDR3 spans 14 residues. CDR1 is MDHEN, CDR2 SYDVKM, per germline. The CDR3 DNA reads TGTGCCAGCAGTTTAGACAGGGGGCCAAACGAGCAGTACTTC. Its protein product is CASSLDRGPNEQYF.

This clonotype has only a few counts. V usage is TRBV10-3 and J usage is TRBJ2-7; the D gene is possibly TRBD2 (5 bases). The germline V and J ends were trimmed by 9 bases and 7 bases, with 28 bases remaining between them. The germline V gene encodes CDR1 ENHRY and CDR2 SYGVKD. The CDR3 runs 16 residues. The CDR3 DNA is TGTGCCATATCGAGCCCCCCGGACGGGGTTCCGTGGGAGCAGTACTTC. Its protein product is CAISSPPDGVPWEQYF.

This clonotype was observed at least ten times. The V and J genes are TRBV2 and TRBJ2-3, with D uncertain. This CDR3 region has 15 residues. Trimming cost V 3 bases and J 0 bases, with 10 bases left between them. CDR1 SNHLY and CDR2 FYNNEI come from the germline V gene. CDR3 nucleotide sequence: TGTGCCAGCAGTGACATGTGGAGCAGCACAGATACGCAGTATTTT. The encoded protein is CASSDMWSSTDTQYF.

This clonotype is termed medium-sized. The chain has TRBV27 and TRBJ1-1, with TRBD1 as a possible D gene (5 bases). V was cut by 4 bases and J by 5 bases, with 17 bases left in between. The CDR3 runs to 15 residues. Germline CDR1 MNHEY, CDR2 SMNVEV (reference sequence). In DNA form, the CDR3 reads TGTGCCAGCAGTTCCCACGCGGGGGGTTATACTGAAGCTTTCTTT. It translates to CASSSHAGGYTEAFF.

This clonotype was seen repeatedly, ten times or more. The rearrangement links TRBV4-3 to TRBJ2-5, with D possibly TRBD1 on 5 matching bases. Germline CDR1 and CDR2: LGHNA and YSLEER. V was cut by 3 bases and J by 0 bases, with 11 bases left in between. The CDR3 runs 15 residues. CDR3 protein: CASSQVQENQETQYF. The CDR3 bases are TGCGCCAGCAGCCAGGTACAGGAGAACCAAGAGACCCAGTACTTC.

This clonotype was recorded many times. The chain carries TRBV29-1 and TRBJ1-1; D unclear. The germline gives CDR1 SQVTM, CDR2 ANQGSEA. V was clipped by 5 bases and J by 5 bases, with 18 bases between them. This CDR3 spans 14 amino acids. CDR3 sequence: CSVRSPGGSTEAFF. The CDR3 DNA reads TGCAGCGTTCGAAGTCCAGGTGGGAGTACTGAAGCTTTCTTT. Drawing the rest from reference TRBV29-1 and TRBJ1-1, the complete variable domain is SAVISQKPSRDICQRGTSLTIQCQVDSQVTMMFWYRQQPGQSLTLIATANQGSEATYESGFVIDKFPISRPNLTFSTLTVSNMSPEDSSIYLCSVRSPGGSTEAFFGQGTRLTVV.

V gene TRBV14 combines with J gene TRBJ2-5; possibly TRBD2 for D (6 bases). Trimming took 0 bases from V and 1 from J, leaving 9 bases between them. The CDR3 length is 15 residues. Germline V lookup: CDR1 SGHDN, CDR2 FVKESK. CDR3: CASSQEIAAQETQYF. CDR3 DNA: TGTGCCAGCAGCCAAGAAATAGCGGCCCAAGAGACCCAGTACTTC.

The chain couples TRBV10-2 to TRBJ2-7; D gene uncertain. V lost 3 bases and J 3 bases, leaving 12 bases between the germline ends. The V gene's germline CDR1 is WSHSY and CDR2 SAAADI. This CDR3 comprises 14 residues. In DNA form, the CDR3 reads TGCGCCAGCAGTGACCATCACGTCCGCTACGAGCAGTACTTC. Encoded protein: CASSDHHVRYEQYF.

This clonotype was observed many times. V and J are TRBV10-3 and TRBJ2-3; the D gene is possibly TRBD2 (5 bases). The CDR3 is 13 residues long. Per germline, CDR1 ENHRY and CDR2 SYGVKD. Trimming left V 7 bases short and J 0 bases short, with 8 bases between. CDR3 loop: CAIMRASTDTQYF. DNA for the CDR3: TGTGCCATCATGCGGGCTAGCACAGATACGCAGTATTTT.

This clonotype occurred a few times. This sequence joins TRBV11-1 and TRBJ2-3; D is uncertain. Germline-derived CDR1 and CDR2 are SGHAT and FQDESV (reference sequence). The CDR3 is 18 residues long. The V end was cut by 1 base, the J end by 2 bases, with 19 bases between. The CDR3 DNA reads as TGTGCCAGCAGCTTAGGTTTGTTGTGGGATACGAACACAGATACGCAGTATTTT. This gives the protein CASSLGLLWDTNTDTQYF.

This clonotype was counted only a few times. The chain uses TRBV6-1 and TRBJ2-1, with 15 bases matching TRBD2. The CDR3 covers 15 residues. The trim removed 6 bases at V and 6 bases at J, leaving 3 bases unmatched. The germline CDR1 and CDR2 sequences are MNHNS and SASEGT. CDR3 nucleotide sequence: TGTGCCAGCAGCAGGACTAGCGGGGGGGCCAATGAGCAGTTCTTC. This codes for CASSRTSGGANEQFF.

This clonotype turned up a few times. The chain is built from TRBV4-3 and TRBJ1-2; 8 positions match TRBD1. The germline gives CDR1 LGHNA, CDR2 YSLEER. This CDR3 region has 15 residues. Losses at the gene ends were 2 bases for V and 4 bases for J; bases not matched to a gene: 6. CDR3 sequence: CASSQTGTGFYGYTF. CDR3 coding DNA: TGCGCCAGCAGCCAAACCGGGACAGGTTTCTATGGCTACACCTTC.

The sample holds many counts of this clonotype. V and J are TRBV4-2 and TRBJ1-6, with D uncertain. Germline V gives CDR1 LGHNA, CDR2 YNFKEQ. Trimming stripped 0 bases from V and 0 bases from J, with 12 bases between. The CDR3 consists of 18 residues. This CDR3 reads CASSQDFRSSSYNSPLHF. DNA of the CDR3: TGTGCCAGCAGCCAAGATTTTAGGAGCAGCTCCTATAATTCACCCCTCCACTTT.

The sample holds a few counts of this clonotype. The rearrangement uses TRBV21-1 and TRBJ1-5. TRBV21-1 represents a pseudogene. This CDR3 contains 14 residues. The DNA of the CDR3 is TGTGCCAGCTCTTGGAGGATAAGCAATCAGCCCCAGCATTTT. Protein product: CASSWRISNQPQHF.

This clonotype appeared a few times. V usage is TRBV5-1 and J usage is TRBJ2-5; no reliable D call. V lost 3 bases and J lost 0, with 3 bases in between. The CDR3 is 12 residues long. CDR1 and CDR2 (germline): SGHRS, YFSETQ. The CDR3 nucleotides read TGCGCCAGCAGCTCTAACCAAGAGACCCAGTACTTC. This gives the protein CASSSNQETQYF. Combining the CDR3 with reference TRBV5-1 and TRBJ2-5 gives the whole variable domain KAGVTQTPRYLIKTRGQQVTLSCSPISGHRSVSWYQQTPGQGLQFLFEYFSETQRNKGNFPGRFSGRQFSNSRSEMNVSTLELGDSALYLCASSSNQETQYFGPGTRLLVL.

This clonotype has more than one count but fewer than ten. V usage is TRBV28 and J usage is TRBJ1-1; TRBD1 matches at 9 bases. This CDR3 region has 15 residues. V lost 6 bases, J lost 0 bases, and 5 bases stayed unmatched. Per germline, CDR1 MDHEN and CDR2 SYDVKM. CDR3 loop: CASSRRTGVNTEAFF. In DNA form, the CDR3 reads TGTGCCAGCAGCCGCAGGACAGGGGTGAACACTGAAGCTTTCTTT.

This chain uses TRBV27 with TRBJ1-2; possible D gene TRBD1, 5 bases. CDR1 is MNHEY and CDR2 is SMNVEV in the germline V gene (reference sequence). Trimming took 3 bases from V and 6 from J, leaving 11 bases between them. This CDR3 has 13 residues. The CDR3 DNA is TGTGCCAGCAGTTTTCAGCAGGGCCATGGCTACACCTTC. The encoded protein is CASSFQQGHGYTF.

There are a few counts of this clonotype. The chain uses TRBV6-5 and TRBJ1-2; tentatively, D is TRBD1 (6 bases). The germline V gene has CDR1 MNHEY and CDR2 SVGAGI. The length of the CDR3 is 15 residues. Trimming stripped 0 bases from V and 8 bases from J, with 16 bases between. The CDR3 DNA follows: TGTGCCAGCAGTTACTCGGATTCAGGGGCAGGAGGCTACACCTTC. This codes for CASSYSDSGAGGYTF.

This clonotype was counted at least ten times. The chain joins TRBV27 to TRBJ2-1, with 13 bases aligning to TRBD2. The CDR3 loop spans 19 amino acids. With V trimmed by 4 bases and J by 7 bases, 16 bases remained unmatched. Germline values: CDR1 MNHEY, CDR2 SMNVEV (reference sequence). The CDR3 sequence: CASSSGLAGESMMSNEQFF. CDR3 bases: TGTGCCAGCAGTTCCGGACTAGCGGGAGAGTCGATGATGAGTAATGAGCAGTTCTTC.

The CDR3 spells CASSFRTGEGNTEAFF. The CDR3 DNA sequence: TGCGCCAGCAGCTTCAGGACAGGGGAGGGGAACACTGAAGCTTTCTTT. The chain links TRBV5-1 to TRBJ1-1, with 9 bases fitting TRBD1. Germline loops: CDR1 SGHRS, CDR2 YFSETQ. The CDR3 runs to 16 residues. The ends lost 2 bases at V and 1 base at J; junction bases unmatched: 6.

This clonotype appeared many times. The CDR3 is CASSQDQTSGDTDTQYF. The CDR3, as DNA: TGCGCCAGCAGCCAGGACCAGACTAGCGGAGACACAGATACGCAGTATTTT. This rearrangement joins TRBV4-1 to TRBJ2-3, with 9 bases matching TRBD2. CDR3 size: 17 residues. The V segment lost 3 bases and the J segment 2 bases; nucleotides outside the gene matches: 9. Germline CDR1 and CDR2: MGHRA and YSYEKL.

The chain links TRBV4-3 to TRBJ2-5, with a tentative D call TRBD2 (5 bases). Trimming pared 3 bases from V and 0 bases from J, leaving 11 bases between. Germline V CDR1 and CDR2: LGHNA, YSLEER. The CDR3 consists of 15 residues. CDR3 protein: CASSQDLMYQETQYF. The CDR3, as DNA: TGCGCCAGCAGCCAGGACTTGATGTACCAAGAGACCCAGTACTTC.

This clonotype has only a few counts. The gene calls are TRBV7-9 and TRBJ2-5; TRBD2 is a possible D gene (6 bases). The CDR3 covers 16 residues. Germline V gene sequence: CDR1 SEHNR, CDR2 FQNEAQ (reference sequence). The ends were cut back, 3 bases at V and 2 bases at J, with 16 bases in the middle. The CDR3 sequence: CASSFLYRDWQETQYF. The DNA of the CDR3 is TGTGCCAGCAGCTTTCTATACCGGGACTGGCAAGAGACCCAGTACTTC.

This chain links TRBV4-2 with TRBJ2-1; D unclear. There are 13 residues in the CDR3. Trimming took 0 bases from V and 8 from J, leaving 8 bases between them. The germline gives CDR1 LGHNA, CDR2 YNFKEQ. CDR3 sequence (DNA): TGTGCCAGCAGCCAAGAGGCTTATTATGAGCAGTTCTTC. Its translation: CASSQEAYYEQFF.

This clonotype turned up a few times. This chain joins TRBV20-1 and TRBJ2-3, with 9 positions matching TRBD1. The CDR3 is 15 amino acids. The ends lost 2 bases at V and 7 bases at J; junction bases unmatched: 10. From germline, CDR1 is DFQATT and CDR2 SNEGSKA (reference sequence). The CDR3 DNA follows: TGCAGTGCTAGAAGACAAGACAGGGGGGTTCATACGCAGTATTTT. Protein product: CSARRQDRGVHTQYF.

This clonotype was counted a few times. The chain joins TRBV9 to TRBJ2-7, with D possibly being TRBD1 (6 bases). CDR3 size: 15 residues. The ends were cut back, 3 bases at V and 0 bases at J, with 13 bases in the middle. Germline CDR1 reads SGDLS; CDR2 reads YYNGEE. Written as DNA, the CDR3 is TGTGCCAGCAGCGCAACAGGGCTCCGCTCCTACGAGCAGTACTTC. Residues: CASSATGLRSYEQYF.

CDR3 protein: CASSYPGLIYEQYF. The CDR3 nucleotides read TGTGCCAGCAGTTACCCCGGACTGATTTACGAGCAGTACTTC. The V gene is TRBV6-2 or TRBV6-3, the J gene TRBJ2-7; perhaps TRBD2 as D (5 bases). This CDR3 is 14 amino acids long. The V end lost 2 bases, the J end lost 4 bases, and 12 bases lay between the germline ends. CDR1 and CDR2 (germline): MNHEY, SVGEGT.

Ten or more counts support this clonotype. This rearrangement joins TRBV20-1 to TRBJ1-1, with 7 positions matching TRBD1. Germline CDR1 is DFQATT and CDR2 is SNEGSKA (reference sequence). The CDR3 is made up of 15 amino acids. V was clipped by 0 bases and J by 4 bases; unmatched bases: 8. CDR3: CSARDRGDSGTEAFF. CDR3 nucleotides: TGCAGTGCTAGAGATCGAGGGGACAGCGGCACTGAAGCTTTCTTT.